Given below is one T cell receptor (beta chain) in context. Its specificity is unknown. These data originate in a study of CD8 T cells in ankylosing spondylitis. The study's findings and limits: A CD8+ phenotype characterized the disease-linked clones, which were relatively rare in peripheral blood. Researchers reportedly found disease-linked clones significantly enriched in matched ankylosing spondylitis synovial fluid.

Germline assignment: CDR1 LGHNA and CDR2 YNFKEQ. V was trimmed by 1 base and J by 2 bases, leaving 6 bases between them. This CDR3 spans 14 amino acids. TCRdb reanalysed the 5' RACE reads using MiXCR and keeps one entry per CDR3 protein. Counted here are roughly 160,000 distinct CDR3 sequences, 8.5% to 10% occurring once; the ten biggest clones make up around 15%. The sample taken for sequencing was blood, either unsorted or a sorted T cell fraction (not recorded which). The receptor's source is a female donor with ankylosing spondylitis or in good health (not recorded which). The chain employs TRBV4-2 and TRBJ2-1, with unresolved D. The DNA for the CDR3 is TGTGCCAGCAGCCAAGCTACCCCCTACAATGAGCAGTTCTTC. It is translated as CASSQATPYNEQFF.